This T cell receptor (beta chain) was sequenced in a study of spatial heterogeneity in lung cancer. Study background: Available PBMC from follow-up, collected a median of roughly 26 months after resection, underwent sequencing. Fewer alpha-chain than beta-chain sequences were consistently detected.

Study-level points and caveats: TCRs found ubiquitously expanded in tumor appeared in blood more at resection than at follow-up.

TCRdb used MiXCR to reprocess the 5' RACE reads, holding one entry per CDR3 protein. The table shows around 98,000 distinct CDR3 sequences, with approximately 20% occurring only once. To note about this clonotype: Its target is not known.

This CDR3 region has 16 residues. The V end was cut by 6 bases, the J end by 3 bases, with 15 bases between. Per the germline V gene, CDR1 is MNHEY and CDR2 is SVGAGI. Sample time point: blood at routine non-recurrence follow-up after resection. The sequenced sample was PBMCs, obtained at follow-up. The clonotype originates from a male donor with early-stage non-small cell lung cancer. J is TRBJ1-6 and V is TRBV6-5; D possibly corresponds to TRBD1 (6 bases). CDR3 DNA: TGTGCCAGCAGCTGGGGGCAGACCCGCTATAATTCACCCCTCCACTTT. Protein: CASSWGQTRYNSPLHF.